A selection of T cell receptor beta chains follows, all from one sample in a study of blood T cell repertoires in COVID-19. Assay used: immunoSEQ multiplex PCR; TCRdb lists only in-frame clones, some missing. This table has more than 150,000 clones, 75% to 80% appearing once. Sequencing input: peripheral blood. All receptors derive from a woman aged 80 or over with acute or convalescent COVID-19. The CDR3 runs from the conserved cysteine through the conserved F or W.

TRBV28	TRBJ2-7	CASSPDWPPQPGQGYEQYF
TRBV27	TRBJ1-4	CASSFNRDTANEKLFF
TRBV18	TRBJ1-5	CASAQGQDYQRQHF
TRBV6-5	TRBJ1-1	CASRHRVSTEAFF
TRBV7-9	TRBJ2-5	CASSPTDRGRETQYF
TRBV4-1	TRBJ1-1	CASSQGGPEAFF
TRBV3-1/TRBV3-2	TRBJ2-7	CASSTAYEQYF
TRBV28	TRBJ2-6	CASSFISGANVLTF
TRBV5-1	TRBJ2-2	CASSFGQGPNTGELFF
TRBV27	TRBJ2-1	CASSGVVYNEQFF
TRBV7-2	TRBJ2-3	CASSFLAVSTDTQYF
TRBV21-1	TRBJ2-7	CASSAEDSEEQYF
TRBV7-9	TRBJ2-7	CASSPHVGLLSYEQYF
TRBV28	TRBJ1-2	CASTRGGTVIAGYTF
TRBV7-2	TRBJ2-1	CASSLWGGIVNEQFF
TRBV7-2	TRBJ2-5	CASSSRAGSETQYF
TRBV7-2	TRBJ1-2	CASSSRQGDGYTF
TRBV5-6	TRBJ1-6	CASSLWDRYNSPLHF
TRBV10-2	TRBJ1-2	CASSGTGSGYTF
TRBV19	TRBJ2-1	CASSKRSESSYNEQFF
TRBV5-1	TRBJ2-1	CASSLGGLLSNWDEQFF
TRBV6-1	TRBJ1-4	CASSDRRLNEKLFF
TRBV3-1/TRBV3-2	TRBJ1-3	CASSPGQGNSGGNTIYF
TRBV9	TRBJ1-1	CASSVQGHLNTEAFF
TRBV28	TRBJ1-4	CASSFGQGLTNEKLFF